The 21 T cell receptor beta chains below come from one sample, sequenced in a study of vaccination and CD4 T cells after COVID-19. Treatment in this sample: roughly 10-day PBMC culture with coronavirus spike peptide pools or control peptides (ViraFEST assay). Once obtained from cultured CD4+ T cells, the DNA was sequenced using the Oncomine TCR Beta short-read assay. TCRdb itself ran the PCR reads through MiXCR, one entry per CDR3 protein. This table holds 10,000 to 12,000 distinct CDR3 sequences, roughly 31% found once. These receptors' targets are unknown. This sample comprised CD4+ T cells from blood, cultured in vitro, obtained after SARS-CoV-2 vaccination. The receptors were sampled from a human donor who had recovered from COVID-19.

The table lists this clonotype with a few counts. This chain links TRBV7-6 with TRBJ1-6; D possibly corresponds to TRBD1 (5 bases). Germline V gene lookup returns CDR1 SGHVS and CDR2 FNYEAQ. This CDR3 is built from 14 residues. V lost 5 bases to trimming and J lost 4 bases, with 9 bases between them. Here the CDR3 DNA reads TGTGCCAGCAGCCTGGACACGTATAATTCACCCCTCCACTTT. Translating gives CASSLDTYNSPLHF.

A few counts support this clonotype. The J gene is TRBJ1-1, the V gene TRBV20-1, with D uncertain. Germline V gives CDR1 DFQATT, CDR2 SNEGSKA (reference sequence). V lost 3 bases and J 10 bases, leaving 15 bases between the germline ends. The CDR3 covers 12 residues. The CDR3 loop reads CSASRVGFVAFF. CDR3 nucleotides: TGCAGTGCTAGTCGGGTGGGGTTTGTAGCTTTCTTT.

This clonotype occurred a few times. The genes are TRBV6-4 and TRBJ2-7; 7 bases line up with TRBD2. The CDR3 runs 16 residues. Germline V gene data show CDR1 as MRHNA and CDR2 as SNTAGT. J was trimmed by 2 bases and V by 2 bases; bases with no gene match: 9. The CDR3 bases are TGTGCCAGCAGTGACGCCGGCGGGACTACCACCTACGAGCAGTACTTC. Residues: CASSDAGGTTTYEQYF.

The V gene is TRBV7-9, the J gene TRBJ2-2; 7 positions match TRBD2. V lost 7 bases, J lost 6 bases, and 14 bases stayed unmatched. Per the germline V gene, CDR1 is SEHNR and CDR2 is FQNEAQ (reference sequence). This CDR3 region has 16 residues. CDR3 in DNA: TGTGCCAGCACCCTAGGGAGGGGCTATGACGCCGGGGAGCTGTTTTTT. The encoded protein is CASTLGRGYDAGELFF. Complete variable domain (other parts from reference TRBV7-9 and TRBJ2-2): DTGVSQNPRHKITKRGQNVTFRCDPISEHNRLYWYRQTLGQGPEFLTYFQNEAQLEKSRLLSDRFSAERPKGSFSTLEIQRTEQGDSAMYLCASTLGRGYDAGELFFGEGSRLTVL.

CDR3 coding DNA: TGTGCCAGCAGTCGGACTGTGGGGGATACGCAGTATTTT. This gives the protein CASSRTVGDTQYF. This chain links TRBV27 with TRBJ2-3, with a possible D match to TRBD2 (5 bases). Germline loops: CDR1 MNHEY, CDR2 SMNVEV (reference sequence). Trimming took 5 bases from V and 6 from J, leaving 12 bases between them. The CDR3 totals 13 residues.

The chain carries TRBV9 and TRBJ2-6, with D unclear. Germline V gene sequence: CDR1 SGDLS, CDR2 YYNGEE. This CDR3 is 15 amino acids long. Trimming shortened V by 0 bases and J by 2 bases, and 6 bases separated the two germline ends. The CDR3 is CASSVGATGANVLTF. As DNA, the CDR3 is TGTGCCAGCAGCGTAGGAGCGACTGGGGCCAACGTCCTGACTTTC.

This clonotype showed up just a few times. The rearrangement links TRBV28 to TRBJ1-1, with D perhaps matching TRBD1 (5 bases). Germline loops: CDR1 MDHEN, CDR2 SYDVKM. Trimming removed 5 bases at V and 5 bases at J, with 15 bases between. The CDR3 runs 14 residues. The CDR3 sequence: CASSAPGHRTEAFF. CDR3 DNA sequence: TGTGCCAGCAGTGCCCCTGGACATCGGACTGAAGCTTTCTTT. Based on the CDR3 plus reference TRBV28 and TRBJ1-1, the full variable domain is DVKVTQSSRYLVKRTGEKVFLECVQDMDHENMFWYRQDPGLGLRLIYFSYDVKMKEKGDIPEGYSVSREKKERFSLILESASTNQTSMYLCASSAPGHRTEAFFGQGTRLTVV.

Judged by abundance, this clonotype is medium-sized. The chain couples TRBV7-2 to TRBJ2-3; the match to TRBD2 covers 10 bases. J lost 6 bases, V lost 5 bases, and 5 bases had no gene match. The CDR3 consists of 14 residues. The germline CDR1 and CDR2 sequences are SGHTA and FQGNSA. The CDR3, as DNA: TGTGCCAGCAGCCAGAGCGGGAGGGTGGATACGCAGTATTTT. It specifies CASSQSGRVDTQYF.

The gene calls are TRBV7-2 and TRBJ2-1; D remains ambiguous. The CDR3 is 13 amino acids. Germline CDR1 is SGHTA and CDR2 is FQGNSA. Deletions cut 4 bases from V and 8 bases from J, with 12 bases between. The CDR3 DNA is TGTGCCAGCAGCTATCGGGTGGCGGATGAGCAGTTCTTC. Protein sequence: CASSYRVADEQFF.

This clonotype showed up just a few times. In DNA, the CDR3 is TGTGCCAGCAGCCTCACAAAGGGGGTCACTGAAGCTTTCTTT. Its translation is CASSLTKGVTEAFF. The chain combines TRBV28 with TRBJ1-1; possible D gene TRBD1, 6 bases. The CDR3 has 14 residues. Germline V gene lookup returns CDR1 MDHEN and CDR2 SYDVKM. V shed 6 bases and J shed 4 bases, with 15 bases lying between them.

The chain has TRBV2 and TRBJ1-1; D ambiguous. The germline CDR1 and CDR2 sequences are SNHLY and FYNNEI. Trimming left V 9 bases short and J 2 bases short, with 10 bases between. CDR3 size: 12 residues. The CDR3 loop reads CASFIANTEAFF. The CDR3 nucleotides are TGTGCCAGTTTTATTGCTAACACTGAAGCTTTCTTT.

This chain links TRBV20-1 with TRBJ1-1, with TRBD1 matching 11 bases. From germline, CDR1 is DFQATT and CDR2 SNEGSKA (reference sequence). V lost 5 bases to trimming and J lost 4 bases; unmatched junction nucleotides: 3. The CDR3 is 13 residues long. The CDR3 DNA sequence: TGCAGTGCTGAGGGACAGGGGGGCACTGAAGCTTTCTTT. This codes for CSAEGQGGTEAFF.

The chain employs TRBV4-3 and TRBJ1-1; 8 bases are a match to TRBD1. The CDR3 extends over 14 amino acids. J gave up 3 bases and V 1 base, and 1 base lay outside the gene matches. Germline loops: CDR1 LGHNA, CDR2 YSLEER. CDR3 DNA sequence: TGCGCCAGCAGCCAAGCCAGGGGGCACACTGAAGCTTTCTTT. It encodes CASSQARGHTEAFF.

In this sample, this clonotype turned up a few times. V usage is TRBV19 and J usage is TRBJ2-2, with 9 bases that match TRBD2. The CDR3 covers 16 residues. J was trimmed by 1 base and V by 1 base; bases with no gene match: 1. Germline CDR1 and CDR2: LNHDA and SQIVND (reference sequence). CDR3 nucleotides: TGTGCCAGTAGTATAGGACTAGCGGTGAACACCGGGGAGCTGTTTTTT. Encoded protein: CASSIGLAVNTGELFF.

This clonotype occurred a few times. The chain couples TRBV15 to TRBJ1-6, with a weak D call TRBD1 (6 bases). The CDR3 has 15 amino acids. CDR1 is LNHNV, CDR2 YYDKDF, per germline (reference sequence). The V end lost 1 base, the J end lost 10 bases, and 14 bases lay between the germline ends. The CDR3 coding sequence is TGTGCCACCAGCAGAGGGAACAGGGTTAGCTCACCCCTCCACTTT. This translates into CATSRGNRVSSPLHF.

The chain employs TRBV4-1 and TRBJ2-7; D tentatively fits TRBD1 or TRBD2 (6 bases each). Germline values: CDR1 MGHRA, CDR2 YSYEKL. The V gene lost 4 bases and the J gene lost 6 bases, with 16 bases spanning the gap. The CDR3 spans 14 residues. CDR3 bases: TGCGCCAGCAGCCCCCAGAGGGGGGTGGGCGAGCAGTACTTC. This gives the protein CASSPQRGVGEQYF.

The CDR3 DNA is TGTGCCAGCAGTTTCTTATCTGGGTATGGCTACACCTTC. It encodes CASSFLSGYGYTF. The chain couples TRBV27 to TRBJ1-2; D gene unclear. Germline CDR1 is MNHEY and CDR2 is SMNVEV (reference sequence). Between the trimmed V and J ends, which lost 3 bases and 5 bases, there was a span of 10 bases. The CDR3 has 13 amino acids.

This chain connects TRBV5-1 to TRBJ2-7, with unresolved D. The CDR3 has 14 residues. The germline V gene has CDR1 SGHRS and CDR2 YFSETQ. V was pared by 2 bases and J by 2 bases, with 11 bases between. CDR3 region: CASSLSVDPYEQYF. CDR3 bases: TGCGCCAGCAGCTTAAGTGTGGACCCCTACGAGCAGTACTTC.

This clonotype was detected a few times. CDR3 DNA: TGTGCCAGCAGCTTAAACCGGCGGGCGCAGTATTTT. This codes for CASSLNRRAQYF. V usage is TRBV7-3 and J usage is TRBJ2-3; a possible D gene is TRBD2 (5 bases). The V end lost 1 base, the J end lost 10 bases, and 9 bases lay between the germline ends. The CDR3 consists of 12 residues. CDR1 SGHTA and CDR2 FQGTGA come from the germline V gene.

V and J are TRBV11-2 and TRBJ2-3, with 10 bases fitting TRBD2. The CDR3 covers 16 residues. CDR1 and CDR2 (germline): SGHAT, FQNNGV. With 1 base clipped from V and 6 bases from J, the junction kept 7 bases outside the gene matches. CDR3 residues: CASSLGASGSSDTQYF. CDR3 in DNA: TGTGCCAGCAGCTTAGGAGCTAGCGGGAGTTCGGATACGCAGTATTTT.

This clonotype came up a few times. The rearrangement links TRBV20-1 to TRBJ2-3, with TRBD2 matching over 8 bases. The germline gives CDR1 DFQATT, CDR2 SNEGSKA (reference sequence). The V and J ends lost 5 bases and 5 bases, in that order; junction bases with no gene match: 9. The CDR3 covers 14 residues. The CDR3 nucleotides are TGCAGTGCTGGACCTAGCGGGTGGAGAGATACGCAGTATTTT. Translation: CSAGPSGWRDTQYF.